What follows are 8 T cell receptor beta chains derived from one specimen sequenced in a study of blood T cell repertoires in COVID-19. Repertoires were generated with immunoSEQ multiplex PCR, while TCRdb's copy carries only in-frame clones and drops some. The sample holds some 73,000 clones; around 77% are singletons and the top ten take under 2.5%. Sequencing was performed on peripheral blood. The receptors were gathered from a man between 65 and 80 years old with COVID-19, enrolled during active disease.

The rearrangement uses TRBV5-5 and TRBJ2-7, with 12 nucleotides matching TRBD1. The CDR3 spans 14 residues. V was pared by 4 bases and J by 6 bases, with 5 bases of the junction left unmatched. Germline V lookup: CDR1 SGHKS, CDR2 YYEKEE (reference sequence). The CDR3 DNA sequence: TGTGCCAGCAGCCGGGACAGGGGGCTACTCGAGCAGTACTTC. Its protein is CASSRDRGLLEQYF.

Only a few counts were recorded for this clone. V is TRBV27 and J is TRBJ1-5; 8 bases fit TRBD1. Germline-derived CDR1 and CDR2 are MNHEY and SMNVEV (reference sequence). V was pared by 5 bases and J by 2 bases, with 8 bases of the junction left unmatched. CDR3 length: 16 residues. For the CDR3, the DNA is TGTGCCAGCAGTGGGGACAGGCGGTGGGGCAATCAGCCCCAGCATTTT. Amino acids: CASSGDRRWGNQPQHF.

This clone was observed once. The rearrangement links TRBV19 to TRBJ2-7; D is unclear. Germline assignment: CDR1 LNHDA and CDR2 SQIVND (reference sequence). This CDR3 has 14 residues. V dropped 8 bases and J dropped 1 base, with 15 bases sitting between them. DNA for the CDR3: TGTGCCAGTGGGCAACACACTGGATCCTACGAGCAGTACTTC. This translates into CASGQHTGSYEQYF. The full variable domain, completed using reference TRBV19 and TRBJ2-7, is DGGITQSPKYLFRKEGQNVTLSCEQNLNHDAMYWYRQDPGQGLRLIYYSQIVNDFQKGDIAEGYSVSREKKESFPLTVTSAQKNPTAFYLCASGQHTGSYEQYFGPGTRLTVT.

This chain uses TRBV7-2 with TRBJ2-3; 7 positions match TRBD2. This CDR3 is built from 14 residues. CDR1 is SGHTA, CDR2 FQGNSA, per germline. Losses at the gene ends were 3 bases for V and 2 bases for J; bases not matched to a gene: 2. The CDR3 nucleotides are TGTGCCAGCAGCTTGGCGGGAGTCACAGATACGCAGTATTTT. Translation: CASSLAGVTDTQYF.

This chain uses TRBV12-2 with TRBJ1-6; the DNA was not used to check the table's D call, TRBD1. TRBV12-2 is termed a pseudogene. The CDR3 spans 14 residues. The CDR3, as DNA: TGTGCAAGGCCCCGGGACAGGATTAATTCACCCCTCCACTTT. Translating it yields CARPRDRINSPLHF.

V gene TRBV13 combines with J gene TRBJ2-7; 11 bases are shared with TRBD2. Germline lookup yields CDR1 PRHDT and CDR2 FYEKMQ (reference sequence). V lost 5 bases to trimming and J lost 6 bases; unmatched junction nucleotides: 6. The CDR3 sequence is 14 residues long. DNA of the CDR3: TGTGCCAGCAGCGTCACGGGACTAGCGGTCGAGCAGTACTTC. This encodes CASSVTGLAVEQYF.

The chain couples TRBV28 to TRBJ2-7; D gene unclear. Germline V gives CDR1 MDHEN, CDR2 SYDVKM. V lost 3 bases to trimming and J lost 3 bases, with 15 bases between them. There are 15 residues in the CDR3. The CDR3 sequence is CASSFLSNRHYEQYF. In DNA, the CDR3 is TGTGCCAGCAGTTTTCTATCGAACAGACACTACGAGCAGTACTTC.

This rearrangement joins TRBV30 to TRBJ1-1; 7 bases map to TRBD1. V trimming: 3 bases; J trimming: 7 bases; junction bases outside the gene matches: 8. The length of the CDR3 is 13 residues. Germline CDR1 and CDR2: GTSNPN and SVGIG (reference sequence). Here the CDR3 reads CAWRGQGGVEAFF. CDR3 bases: TGTGCCTGGAGGGGGCAGGGGGGAGTTGAAGCTTTCTTT.